One sample yielded the 17 T cell receptor beta chains listed below, sequenced in a study of HIV-infected patients and healthy controls. Follow-up blood was drawn about 14 weeks, roughly three months, after antiretroviral therapy began. All unsorted peripheral T cells were captured because whole blood was used without fractionation. Alpha and beta constant-region primers primed reverse transcription of around 500 ng RNA. Separate chain-specific third strand synthesis with multiplexing indices produced the alpha and beta libraries. TCRdb used MiXCR to reprocess the 5' RACE reads, holding one entry per CDR3 protein. This sample has more than 5,500 distinct CDR3 sequences, with around 8.7% found just once. Sequences were derived from blood, sampled during antiretroviral therapy. The receptors stem from an adult with HIV infection.

Judged by abundance, this clonotype is large. The V call is TRBV7-9, the J call TRBJ1-3; the D is unclear. V was clipped by 1 base and J by 0 bases, with 7 bases between them. The CDR3 spans 15 residues. CDR1 and CDR2 from the germline V gene are SEHNR and FQNEAQ (reference sequence). CDR3 nucleotide sequence: TGTGCCAGCAGCTTAGAAGGCCACTCTGGAAACACCATATATTTT. Protein sequence: CASSLEGHSGNTIYF.

This clonotype ranks as medium-sized. J is TRBJ2-3 and V is TRBV20-1; D gene uncertain. Trimming took 7 bases from V and 4 from J, leaving 9 bases between them. This CDR3 comprises 11 residues. The germline CDR1 and CDR2 sequences are DFQATT and SNEGSKA (reference sequence). Here the CDR3 reads CSVAVADTQYF. CDR3 in DNA: TGCAGTGTGGCGGTGGCAGATACGCAGTATTTT.

This clonotype is termed medium-sized. The chain employs TRBV20-1 and TRBJ2-1; 15 nucleotides align to TRBD2. Germline assignment: CDR1 DFQATT and CDR2 SNEGSKA (reference sequence). V trimming: 5 bases; J trimming: 2 bases; junction bases outside the gene matches: 7. There are 17 residues in the CDR3. CDR3 sequence reads: CSAGLAGGPITYNEQFF. The CDR3 DNA sequence: TGCAGTGCTGGACTAGCGGGAGGGCCTATCACCTACAATGAGCAGTTCTTC.

This clonotype was recorded many times. The V and J genes are TRBV4-1 and TRBJ2-5; no clear D gene. Germline lookup yields CDR1 MGHRA and CDR2 YSYEKL. V dropped 0 bases and J dropped 5 bases, with 7 bases sitting between them. CDR3 length: 13 amino acids. This CDR3 reads CASSQESDETQYF. DNA for the CDR3: TGCGCCAGCAGCCAAGAAAGCGACGAGACCCAGTACTTC.

This clonotype was picked up many times. The chain employs TRBV28 and TRBJ1-4; D unresolved. The CDR3 extends over 15 amino acids. The ends were cut back, 1 base at V and 5 bases at J, with 11 bases in the middle. The V gene's germline CDR1 is MDHEN and CDR2 SYDVKM. CDR3 region: CASSLLGMANEKLFF. CDR3 DNA: TGTGCCAGCAGTTTATTGGGAATGGCAAATGAAAAACTGTTTTTT.

The table lists this clonotype with a few counts. The V gene is TRBV20-1, the J gene TRBJ2-5; D might be TRBD1 or TRBD2, each matching 5 bases. This CDR3 comprises 13 residues. Trimming left V 6 bases short and J 5 bases short, with 16 bases between. The germline V gene encodes CDR1 DFQATT and CDR2 SNEGSKA (reference sequence). CDR3 amino acids: CSASGTGGETQYF. The CDR3 DNA follows: TGCAGTGCATCCGGGACCGGCGGGGAGACCCAGTACTTC.

Only a few counts were recorded for this clonotype. The chain recombines TRBV4-1 with TRBJ1-5; D remains unclear. Germline loops: CDR1 MGHRA, CDR2 YSYEKL. The length of the CDR3 is 16 residues. V dropped 5 bases and J dropped 3 bases, with 17 bases sitting between them. CDR3: CASSLSSGSLNQPQHF. CDR3 DNA: TGCGCCAGCAGCTTATCAAGCGGCAGCCTCAATCAGCCCCAGCATTTT.

This clonotype qualifies as medium-sized. This chain joins TRBV29-1 and TRBJ2-6; D gene uncertain. The ends were cut back, 1 base at V and 2 bases at J, with 6 bases in the middle. Germline V gene data show CDR1 as SQVTM and CDR2 as ANQGSEA. The CDR3 consists of 14 residues. This CDR3 reads CSVEGYAGANVLTF. CDR3 in DNA: TGCAGCGTTGAAGGGTACGCTGGGGCCAACGTCCTGACTTTC.

In this sample, this clonotype is medium-sized (0.01 to 0.1%). The gene calls are TRBV6-2 or TRBV6-3 and TRBJ1-1, with D unresolved. Trimming left V 2 bases short and J 1 base short, with 8 bases between. This CDR3 spans 14 amino acids. CDR1 is MNHEY, CDR2 SVGEGT, per germline. CDR3 bases: TGTGCCAGCAGTTACGGCGAGGGGAACACTGAAGCTTTCTTT. This translates into CASSYGEGNTEAFF.

The chain combines TRBV24-1 with TRBJ2-1; D is possibly TRBD1 (5 bases). This CDR3 spans 13 amino acids. Looked up from germline, CDR1 is KGHDR and CDR2 is SFDVKD. V gave up 0 bases and J gave up 7 bases, with 6 bases separating them. As DNA, the CDR3 is TGTGCCACCAGTGATTTGAACAGGAATGAGCAGTTCTTC. Protein sequence: CATSDLNRNEQFF.

This clonotype was counted ten times or more. The chain links TRBV5-1 to TRBJ2-5; TRBD2 aligns across 7 bases. The CDR3 covers 13 residues. From germline, CDR1 is SGHRS and CDR2 YFSETQ. J gave up 12 bases and V 3 bases, and 11 bases lay outside the gene matches. CDR3 amino acids: CASSSRGGAPKYF. CDR3 nucleotides: TGCGCCAGCAGCTCACGGGGAGGGGCCCCAAAGTACTTC.

This clonotype was detected a few times. This chain connects TRBV18 to TRBJ1-2; D may be TRBD1 (5 bases). The ends were cut back, 1 base at V and 6 bases at J, with 9 bases in the middle. The CDR3 is 13 residues long. Germline V CDR1 and CDR2: KGHSH, LQKENI. In DNA form, the CDR3 reads TGTGCCAGCTCACCACTGTGGGGCGATGGCTACACCTTC. Translating gives CASSPLWGDGYTF.

The table lists this clonotype with many counts. The V gene is TRBV12-3 or TRBV12-4, the J gene TRBJ1-3; D gene uncertain. This CDR3 has 14 residues. V was pared by 4 bases and J by 7 bases, with 14 bases between. The CDR3 region has the DNA TGTGCCAGCAGTTCCGCCGCAGATACCAACACCATATATTTT. The encoded protein is CASSSAADTNTIYF.

By share, this clonotype counts as medium-sized (0.01 to 0.1%). The CDR3 sequence is CASSLLPGHYGYTF. CDR3 sequence (DNA): TGCGCCAGCAGCTTACTACCGGGACATTATGGCTACACCTTC. V gene TRBV5-1 combines with J gene TRBJ1-2, with D possibly being TRBD1 (6 bases). The germline V gene encodes CDR1 SGHRS and CDR2 YFSETQ. The V and J ends lost 2 bases and 5 bases respectively, with 13 bases between them. The CDR3 has 14 amino acids.

This clonotype is labeled as medium-sized (0.01 to 0.1%). This rearrangement joins TRBV20-1 to TRBJ2-6; 7 bases align to TRBD1. Germline-derived CDR1 and CDR2 are DFQATT and SNEGSKA (reference sequence). Unmatched junction bases numbered 15, after V lost 4 bases and J lost 6 bases. This CDR3 comprises 17 residues. CDR3 DNA sequence: TGCAGTGCTAAACGCCGGGACAGACGGACGGAGGCCAACGTCCTGACTTTC. This gives the protein CSAKRRDRRTEANVLTF.

This clonotype is medium-sized within its sample. This chain joins TRBV28 and TRBJ1-5; D is uncertain. Germline CDR1 is MDHEN and CDR2 is SYDVKM. V gave up 2 bases and J gave up 3 bases, with 11 bases separating them. The CDR3 extends over 15 amino acids. The CDR3 nucleotides are TGTGCCAGCAGTTTAATCGGCGGGAACAATCAGCCCCAGCATTTT. Amino acids: CASSLIGGNNQPQHF. Based on the CDR3 plus reference TRBV28 and TRBJ1-5, the full variable domain is DVKVTQSSRYLVKRTGEKVFLECVQDMDHENMFWYRQDPGLGLRLIYFSYDVKMKEKGDIPEGYSVSREKKERFSLILESASTNQTSMYLCASSLIGGNNQPQHFGDGTRLSIL.

By sample share, this clonotype is medium-sized. V gene TRBV11-2 combines with J gene TRBJ1-1; D not resolved. The V end was cut by 5 bases, the J end by 5 bases, with 12 bases between. Germline V gene sequence: CDR1 SGHAT, CDR2 FQNNGV. The CDR3 has 13 residues. The CDR3 nucleotides are TGTGCCAGCAGCGTGGGCGGGGTGACTGAAGCTTTCTTT. Translation: CASSVGGVTEAFF.